The 30 T cell receptor beta chains given below trace back to one sample, sequenced in a study of metastatic and nonmetastatic thyroid tumors. Through MiXCR, TCRdb re-clonotyped the PCR reads. The sample yields about 19,000 clones, less than 40% seen once. Patients were all untreated before their thyroid surgery. The sequenced sample consisted of tumor tissue. These receptors originate from a male donor with papillary thyroid cancer or a benign thyroid nodule (not recorded which). Some clones in this sample may be carry-over from other donors' samples.

The V and J genes are TRBV20-1 and TRBJ2-7, with D unclear. The CDR3 consists of 13 residues. The V gene's germline CDR1 is DFQATT and CDR2 SNEGSKA (reference sequence). Trimming took off 7 bases at V and 9 bases at J, with 22 bases between the two ends. CDR3 nucleotide sequence: TGCAGTGGAGACCGAGGTCTAGAGGTATCGCAGTACTTC. It translates to CSGDRGLEVSQYF.

This chain links TRBV7-6 with TRBJ2-7; TRBD1 matches 8 bases. CDR1 and CDR2 (germline): SGHVS, FNYEAQ. This CDR3 is built from 14 residues. The ends lost 5 bases at V and 7 bases at J; junction bases unmatched: 10. The CDR3 region has the DNA TGTGCCAGCAGCCCCTCCCCACAGGGGGAAGAGCAGTACTTC. Translating it yields CASSPSPQGEEQYF.

The chain joins TRBV3-1 to TRBJ2-5; D is undetermined. The V gene lost 1 base and the J gene lost 9 bases, with 9 bases spanning the gap. The germline V gene encodes CDR1 LGHDT and CDR2 YNNKEL (reference sequence). CDR3 length: 12 residues. CDR3 bases: TGTGCCAGCAGCCAAGGGCGGACGGCCCAGTACTTC. Translating it yields CASSQGRTAQYF.

This clone occurred many times. A single base separates this from a much larger clone, so it may be a read error. The chain is built from TRBV5-1 and TRBJ2-7; a weak D match, TRBD2 (6 bases). Germline CDR1 is SGHRS and CDR2 is YFSETQ. Trimming pared 2 bases from V and 6 bases from J, leaving 12 bases between. The CDR3 runs 13 residues. CDR3 sequence: CASSLVQGGEQYF. Written as DNA, the CDR3 is TGCGCCAGCAGCTTAGTTCAGGGAGGCGAGCAGTACTTC.

The chain joins TRBV6-1 to TRBJ2-1, with TRBD2 matching over 14 bases. The CDR3 covers 15 residues. Germline loops: CDR1 MNHNS, CDR2 SASEGT. Trimming cost V 6 bases and J 6 bases; bases outside gene matches: 4. CDR3 region: CASSRGTSGSNEQFF. The CDR3 DNA sequence: TGTGCCAGCAGCAGGGGGACTAGCGGGAGCAATGAGCAGTTCTTC.

A note on this clone: Compared with germline, one end of the junction differs, possibly owing to a read error. The chain links TRBV9 to TRBJ2-3; 7 nucleotides align to TRBD2. The CDR3 is 15 amino acids. CDR1 and CDR2 (germline): SGDLS, YYNGEE. CDR3 protein: CASRVAGGVTDTQYF. The CDR3 DNA follows: TGTGCCAGCAGAGTAGCGGGTGGGGTCACAGATACTCAGTATTTT.

V gene TRBV20-1 combines with J gene TRBJ1-5; D is perhaps TRBD1 (6 bases). The V and J ends lost 6 bases and 2 bases respectively, with 20 bases between them. Germline V gives CDR1 DFQATT, CDR2 SNEGSKA (reference sequence). This CDR3 is 16 amino acids long. CDR3 coding DNA: TGCAGTGCCCCCGGGACACACAGTCTGGGCAATCAGCCCCAGCATTTT. It translates to CSAPGTHSLGNQPQHF.

The chain recombines TRBV10-3 with TRBJ2-7; 7 positions match TRBD2. The CDR3 has 15 amino acids. Looked up from germline, CDR1 is ENHRY and CDR2 is SYGVKD. The V gene end was trimmed by 3 bases and the J gene end by 1 base; junction bases not matched to a gene: 6. CDR3 sequence (DNA): TGTGCCATCAGTGAATTAGCGGGCGCATCCTACGAGCAGTACTTC. Translating gives CAISELAGASYEQYF.

The chain carries TRBV7-2 and TRBJ2-7, with a weak D call TRBD2 (6 bases). The CDR3 loop spans 14 amino acids. V lost 1 base to trimming and J lost 4 bases, with 11 bases between them. CDR1 and CDR2 from the germline V gene are SGHTA and FQGNSA. Written as DNA, the CDR3 is TGTGCCAGCAGCTTAGGGGGAGGCCTTTACGAGCAGTACTTC. Amino acids: CASSLGGGLYEQYF. Complete variable domain (other parts from reference TRBV7-2 and TRBJ2-7): GAGVSQSPSNKVTEKGKDVELRCDPISGHTALYWYRQSLGQGLEFLIYFQGNSAPDKSGLPSDRFSAERTGGSVSTLTIQRTQQEDSAVYLCASSLGGGLYEQYFGPGTRLTVT.

This clone showed up just once. In DNA, the CDR3 is TGTGCCAGCAGTGAACGGGCGGGAGGGGTTCTAGACACAGATTGGCAGTATTTT. This gives the protein CASSERAGGVLDTDWQYF. The genes are TRBV2 and TRBJ2-3; 9 nucleotides agree with TRBD2. Unmatched junction bases numbered 20, after V lost 2 bases and J lost 11 bases. Per germline, CDR1 SNHLY and CDR2 FYNNEI. This CDR3 has 18 amino acids.

This clone was observed a few times. This chain links TRBV30 with TRBJ1-1, with no clear D. Trimming took 8 bases from V and 1 from J, leaving 8 bases between them. The length of the CDR3 is 11 residues. CDR1 GTSNPN and CDR2 SVGIG come from the germline V gene (reference sequence). The CDR3 DNA follows: TGTGCCCAGCAGGAGAACACTGAAGCTTTCTTT. This codes for CAQQENTEAFF.

This clone was seen ten or more times. V gene TRBV12-3 or TRBV12-4 combines with J gene TRBJ2-1; 9 nucleotides align to TRBD1. The V gene end was trimmed by 8 bases and the J gene end by 10 bases; junction bases not matched to a gene: 15. The CDR3 covers 15 residues. The CDR3, as DNA: TGTGCCAGCTCGTGGGCGGGACAGGGAATCTGGGAGCAGTTCTTC. Residues: CASSWAGQGIWEQFF.

About this clone: A read error may produce the germline difference seen at one junction end. V usage is TRBV6-6 and J usage is TRBJ2-7, with a weak D call TRBD2 (6 bases). The CDR3 length is 14 residues. Germline CDR1 reads MNHNY; CDR2 reads SVGAGI (reference sequence). This CDR3 reads CASIYTSWRHEQYF. As DNA, the CDR3 is TGTGCCAGCATTTACACTAGCTGGAGGCACGAGCAGTACTTC.

This clone has at least ten counts. Other nucleotide sequences in the sample specify the same CDR3. V gene TRBV2 combines with J gene TRBJ2-1; D is possibly TRBD1 (5 bases). The V end was cut by 4 bases, the J end by 6 bases, with 10 bases between. The CDR3 runs 13 residues. Germline lookup yields CDR1 SNHLY and CDR2 FYNNEI. As DNA, the CDR3 is TGTGCCAGCAGTGTGGCCAGGGTCAATGAGCAGTTCTTC. Translating gives CASSVARVNEQFF.

On this clone: One end of the junction fails to match germline, which may point to a read error. V is TRBV28 and J is TRBJ2-7; TRBD1 aligns across 7 bases. The CDR3 is made up of 14 amino acids. The germline V gene has CDR1 MDHEN and CDR2 SYDVKM. CDR3 nucleotide sequence: TGTGCCAGCAGTTCCTCGGACAGGTCCTACAAGCAGTACTTC. Residues: CASSSSDRSYKQYF.

In its sample, this clone was seen a few times. CDR3 region: CASSGFPGNTIYF. The CDR3 DNA follows: TGTGCCAGCTCCGGGTTTCCGGGAAACACCATATATTTT. The V and J genes are TRBV6-1 and TRBJ1-3; unclear D gene. The germline gives CDR1 MNHNS, CDR2 SASEGT. The CDR3 totals 13 residues. Trimming removed 8 bases at V and 4 bases at J, with 12 bases between.

The chain combines TRBV3-1 with TRBJ2-5; 9 nucleotides match TRBD1. This CDR3 has 14 amino acids. Germline lookup yields CDR1 LGHDT and CDR2 YNNKEL (reference sequence). The trim removed 6 bases at V and 5 bases at J, leaving 7 bases unmatched. CDR3 region: CASSRTGVVETQYF. CDR3 in DNA: TGTGCCAGCAGTCGGACAGGGGTAGTGGAGACCCAGTACTTC.

This clone was detected many times. The rearrangement joins TRBV3-1 to TRBJ2-2; 10 positions match TRBD1. V lost 0 bases, J lost 3 bases, and 4 bases stayed unmatched. Germline V gives CDR1 LGHDT, CDR2 YNNKEL (reference sequence). The CDR3 sequence is 17 residues long. The CDR3 DNA reads TGTGCCAGCAGCCAAGAGGGACAGGGGATTTACACCGGGGAGCTGTTTTTT. Translated: CASSQEGQGIYTGELFF.

This clone was seen many times. The chain has TRBV6-4 and TRBJ2-2; maybe TRBD1 (6 bases). Germline loops: CDR1 MRHNA, CDR2 SNTAGT. Trimming cost V 4 bases and J 3 bases, with 6 bases left between them. The CDR3 consists of 13 residues. CDR3: CASSGQDTGELFF. The CDR3 coding sequence is TGTGCCAGCAGTGGACAGGACACCGGGGAGCTGTTTTTT.

The chain recombines TRBV6-1 with TRBJ1-1; the D is unclear. V was pared by 7 bases and J by 3 bases, with 9 bases between. Germline assignment: CDR1 MNHNS and CDR2 SASEGT. This CDR3 comprises 12 residues. This CDR3 is CASTRRDTEAFF. CDR3 in DNA: TGTGCCAGCACCCGACGGGACACTGAAGCTTTCTTT.

Within the sample, this clone is medium-sized. This chain links TRBV29-1 with TRBJ1-5, with a possible D match to TRBD1 (5 bases). V was shortened by 2 bases and J by 7 bases, with 12 bases between the two germline ends. This CDR3 region has 13 residues. Germline CDR1 and CDR2: SQVTM and ANQGSEA. CDR3 DNA sequence: TGCAGCGTTGAAAAGGGACCGGGCCAGCCCCAGCATTTT. Protein: CSVEKGPGQPQHF.

This clone was seen at least ten times. The gene calls are TRBV20-1 and TRBJ2-1, with 8 positions matching TRBD2. Unmatched junction bases numbered 3, after V lost 5 bases and J lost 0 bases. This CDR3 has 14 amino acids. Looked up from germline, CDR1 is DFQATT and CDR2 is SNEGSKA (reference sequence). The chain's CDR3 is CSAAGTSSYNEQFF. The CDR3 region has the DNA TGCAGTGCTGCCGGGACTAGCTCCTACAATGAGCAGTTCTTC.

Ten or more counts support this clone. The chain has TRBV6-1 and TRBJ1-5; D uncertain. Germline loops: CDR1 MNHNS, CDR2 SASEGT. The CDR3 totals 15 residues. Trimming cost V 10 bases and J 0 bases, with 16 bases left between them. The CDR3 DNA reads as TGTGCCACCGTCCCACAGTCTAATAGCAATCAGCCCCAGCATTTT. Encoded protein: CATVPQSNSNQPQHF.

There are a few counts of this clone. One junction end disagrees with the germline gene, perhaps due to a read error. V is TRBV27 and J is TRBJ2-5; TRBD1 or TRBD2 may be the D gene (5 bases each). This CDR3 comprises 15 residues. Germline-derived CDR1 and CDR2 are MNHEY and SMNVEV (reference sequence). The CDR3 DNA reads TGTGCCAGCATTTTATTCACCCAGGGAGTAGAGACCCAGTACTTC. Its translation: CASILFTQGVETQYF.

This clone was observed at least ten times. A single base separates this from a much larger clone, so it may be a read error. This rearrangement joins TRBV28 to TRBJ1-2; D not certain. V was cut by 10 bases and J by 8 bases, with 17 bases left in between. CDR3 length: 12 residues. CDR1 is MDHEN and CDR2 is SYDVKM in the germline V gene. This chain's CDR3 is CATLPVTAGYTF. CDR3 in DNA: TGTGCCACCCTCCCTGTCACAGCGGGCTACACCTTC.

This clone has just a few counts. At one end, the junction sequence differs from germline, possibly due to a read error. The rearrangement uses TRBV5-1 and TRBJ1-1, with D maybe TRBD1 (6 bases). Germline CDR1 and CDR2: SGHRS and YFSETQ. The CDR3 runs 16 residues. The CDR3 DNA is TGCGCCAGCAGCTACGGGACACTCCAAGGGGAGCCTGAAGCTTTATTT. Protein: CASSYGTLQGEPEALF.

V gene TRBV20-1 combines with J gene TRBJ1-4, with D possibly matching TRBD1 (6 bases). Trimming pared 3 bases from V and 7 bases from J, leaving 18 bases between. CDR3 length equals 15 residues. From germline, CDR1 is DFQATT and CDR2 SNEGSKA (reference sequence). The CDR3 region has the DNA TGCAGTGCTAGGGATCCCCTAGGGGGAGGTGAAAAACTGTTTTTT. Translated: CSARDPLGGGEKLFF.

The chain joins TRBV7-9 to TRBJ2-7; 11 nucleotides match TRBD2. Trimming took 5 bases from V and 5 from J; bases not matched to a gene: 8. CDR3 length: 15 residues. Germline V gene lookup returns CDR1 SEHNR and CDR2 FQNEAQ (reference sequence). As DNA, the CDR3 is TGTGCCAGCAGCCCGACTAGCGGGGAGGGCAACGAGCAGTACTTC. Translating gives CASSPTSGEGNEQYF.

V and J are TRBV20-1 and TRBJ2-7; D not resolved. Germline lookup yields CDR1 DFQATT and CDR2 SNEGSKA (reference sequence). The V end lost 2 bases, the J end lost 1 base, and 12 bases lay between the germline ends. CDR3 length equals 14 residues. CDR3 nucleotide sequence: TGCAGTGCTAGAATTCTGGGCAGTTCCTACGAGCAGTACTTC. This encodes CSARILGSSYEQYF.

By share of the sample, this clone is medium-sized. The sample has other DNA sequences that encode this CDR3 too. V and J are TRBV30 and TRBJ2-3; D might be TRBD2 (6 bases). Between the trimmed V and J ends, which lost 1 base and 2 bases, there was a span of 10 bases. Germline V lookup: CDR1 GTSNPN, CDR2 SVGIG (reference sequence). This CDR3 has 14 amino acids. CDR3: CAWSGLVATDTQYF. CDR3 sequence (DNA): TGTGCCTGGAGTGGACTAGTGGCCACAGATACGCAGTATTTT.